This entry lists 18 T cell receptor beta chains sequenced from one sample in a study of blood T cell repertoires in COVID-19. Produced via immunoSEQ multiplex PCR; TCRdb's table is partial and in-frame only. This sample yields 95,000 to 150,000 clones, of which around 84% are seen a single time; approximately 3.5% belongs to the top ten. The sequencing input was PBMCs or T cells enriched from blood (not recorded which). These receptors were obtained from a woman aged 30 to 39 who had recovered from COVID-19.

The chain carries TRBV5-1 and TRBJ1-6; TRBD1 matches at 7 bases. J gave up 9 bases and V 4 bases, and 10 bases lay outside the gene matches. The V gene's germline CDR1 is SGHRS and CDR2 YFSETQ. The length of the CDR3 is 15 residues. Written as DNA, the CDR3 is TGCGCCAGCAGCCCACTGACAGGGAGCGGTTCACCCCTCCACTTT. Its protein product is CASSPLTGSGSPLHF.

V gene TRBV20-1 combines with J gene TRBJ1-2; TRBD1 matches at 7 bases. The V gene's germline CDR1 is DFQATT and CDR2 SNEGSKA (reference sequence). CDR3 length: 11 amino acids. Trimming took 6 bases from V and 6 from J; bases not matched to a gene: 4. CDR3 sequence reads: CSANRGDGYTF. The CDR3 DNA is TGCAGTGCCAACAGGGGCGATGGCTACACCTTC.

This sequence joins TRBV5-3 and TRBJ1-1, with a weak D call TRBD1 (5 bases). TRBV5-3 is treated as an ORF (open reading frame) with a function not yet certain. The CDR3 has 12 amino acids. The V and J ends lost 4 bases and 7 bases respectively, with 11 bases between them. CDR3 protein: CARSINTGEAFF. The CDR3 region has the DNA TGTGCCAGAAGCATTAACACAGGTGAAGCTTTCTTT.

The chain joins TRBV5-1 to TRBJ1-2; 8 nucleotides agree with TRBD1. The CDR3 length is 17 residues. Germline CDR1 SGHRS, CDR2 YFSETQ. The junction had 11 bases not matched to a gene; V was cut back by 0 bases and J by 4 bases. Written as DNA, the CDR3 is TGCGCCAGCAGCTTGGCTCAGGGGGCGGACCCTTTCTATGGCTACACCTTC. It specifies CASSLAQGADPFYGYTF. The full variable domain, its missing parts supplied by reference TRBV5-1 and TRBJ1-2, is KAGVTQTPRYLIKTRGQQVTLSCSPISGHRSVSWYQQTPGQGLQFLFEYFSETQRNKGNFPGRFSGRQFSNSRSEMNVSTLELGDSALYLCASSLAQGADPFYGYTFGSGTRLTVV.

The rearrangement uses TRBV3-1 (or the pseudogene TRBV3-2) and TRBJ2-1; no firm D call. CDR3 length: 14 residues. In germline, CDR1 is LGHDT, CDR2 YNNKEL (reference sequence). Between the trimmed V and J ends, which lost 2 bases and 6 bases, there was a span of 11 bases. In nucleotides, the CDR3 is TGTGCCAGCAGCCAAACGGCCTCAGGCAATGAGCAGTTCTTC. Translating gives CASSQTASGNEQFF.

The V gene is TRBV28, the J gene TRBJ2-7, with D possibly TRBD2 on 5 matching bases. The CDR3 loop spans 13 amino acids. CDR1 and CDR2 from the germline V gene are MDHEN and SYDVKM. With 7 bases removed from V and 0 bases from J, the gap between germline ends came to 10 bases. The CDR3 reads CASNPGSSYEQYF. The CDR3 DNA reads TGTGCCAGCAACCCGGGGTCCTCCTACGAGCAGTACTTC.

V gene TRBV6-5 combines with J gene TRBJ1-5; a possible D gene is TRBD1 (5 bases). V was trimmed by 5 bases and J by 5 bases, leaving 13 bases between them. CDR3 length: 14 residues. Germline V gene lookup returns CDR1 MNHEY and CDR2 SVGAGI. The CDR3 sequence: CASSRAYRYQPQHF. In nucleotides, the CDR3 is TGTGCCAGCAGTCGAGCATACAGGTATCAGCCCCAGCATTTT.

The V gene is TRBV4-1, the J gene TRBJ1-1; weak D call: TRBD1 (6 bases). CDR1 is MGHRA and CDR2 is YSYEKL in the germline V gene. CDR3 length: 12 amino acids. The ends were cut back, 5 bases at V and 4 bases at J, with 8 bases in the middle. CDR3 sequence (DNA): TGCGCCAGCAGCGCCAGGGGCACTGAAGCTTTCTTT. It translates to CASSARGTEAFF.

In this sample, this clone turned up once. The CDR3 protein is CSASRPGLGTDTQYF. CDR3 DNA sequence: TGCAGTGCTAGTCGCCCGGGACTCGGCACAGATACGCAGTATTTT. The V gene is TRBV20-1, the J gene TRBJ2-3, with D possibly TRBD2 on 6 matching bases. V gave up 3 bases and J gave up 1 base, with 14 bases separating them. Germline CDR1 DFQATT, CDR2 SNEGSKA (reference sequence). The CDR3 contains 15 residues.

V usage is TRBV5-1 and J usage is TRBJ2-7, with unresolved D. Germline values: CDR1 SGHRS, CDR2 YFSETQ. With 2 bases removed from V and 0 bases from J, the gap between germline ends came to 6 bases. CDR3 size: 13 residues. The CDR3 loop is CASSFPGSYEQYF. CDR3 in DNA: TGCGCCAGCAGCTTCCCAGGCTCCTACGAGCAGTACTTC.

The V and J genes are TRBV10-3 and TRBJ2-1; possibly TRBD2 for D (5 bases). Trimming pared 2 bases from V and 4 bases from J, leaving 9 bases between. The CDR3 is made up of 14 amino acids. Germline values: CDR1 ENHRY, CDR2 SYGVKD. CDR3 amino acids: CAISEGLTYNEQFF. CDR3 DNA: TGTGCCATCAGTGAGGGACTGACATACAATGAGCAGTTCTTC.

The rearrangement uses TRBV19 and TRBJ2-3; the D is unclear. The CDR3 has 14 amino acids. CDR1 is LNHDA, CDR2 SQIVND, per germline (reference sequence). V was trimmed by 1 base and J by 4 bases, leaving 9 bases between them. The CDR3 loop reads CASSIVGSADTQYF. The CDR3 DNA is TGTGCCAGTAGTATAGTCGGGTCCGCAGATACGCAGTATTTT.

The rearrangement links TRBV28 to TRBJ2-3, with a tentative D call TRBD2 (6 bases). This CDR3 comprises 17 residues. CDR1 and CDR2 from the germline V gene are MDHEN and SYDVKM. The V end was cut by 3 bases, the J end by 3 bases, with 19 bases between. This CDR3 reads CASSLWDFLRGTDTQYF. CDR3 DNA: TGTGCCAGCAGTTTGTGGGACTTTCTTAGAGGTACAGATACGCAGTATTTT.

This chain connects TRBV29-1 to TRBJ1-5; 12 positions agree with TRBD1. Germline V lookup: CDR1 SQVTM, CDR2 ANQGSEA. Trimming removed 7 bases from V and 1 base from J; junction bases left unmatched: 5. This CDR3 region has 15 residues. The CDR3 is CSAQGQGASNQPQHF. Written as DNA, the CDR3 is TGCAGCGCCCAGGGACAGGGGGCCAGCAATCAGCCCCAGCATTTT.

The CDR3 protein is CAWSLGVGGHGYTF. DNA for the CDR3: TGTGCCTGGTCCCTCGGGGTAGGGGGTCATGGCTACACCTTC. The genes are TRBV30 and TRBJ1-2; a weak D match, TRBD1 (6 bases). The CDR3 has 14 residues. Looked up from germline, CDR1 is GTSNPN and CDR2 is SVGIG (reference sequence). V shed 5 bases and J shed 6 bases, with 19 bases lying between them.

The genes are TRBV18 and TRBJ1-6; maybe TRBD1 (6 bases). In germline, CDR1 is KGHSH, CDR2 LQKENI. Trimming stripped 1 base from V and 4 bases from J, with 17 bases between. CDR3 length: 18 amino acids. The CDR3 nucleotides are TGTGCCAGCTCACCACTTCCCGGAGGCCAGGGGTATAATTCACCCCTCCACTTT. Translation gives CASSPLPGGQGYNSPLHF.

This chain uses TRBV9 with TRBJ2-7; unclear D gene. Trimming took 0 bases from V and 7 from J, leaving 17 bases between them. CDR3 size: 15 residues. Germline V gives CDR1 SGDLS, CDR2 YYNGEE. The CDR3 spells CASSVGSGSLMEQYF. In nucleotides, the CDR3 is TGTGCCAGCAGCGTAGGCTCGGGTTCCCTAATGGAGCAGTACTTC.

The V gene is TRBV14, the J gene TRBJ1-3; a possible D gene is TRBD1 (5 bases). CDR1 SGHDN and CDR2 FVKESK come from the germline V gene. V was pared by 6 bases and J by 10 bases, with 16 bases between. The CDR3 is made up of 13 amino acids. The CDR3 loop is CASRQTGGRTIYF. CDR3 DNA: TGTGCCAGCAGGCAAACGGGGGGACGGACCATATATTTT. The whole variable domain, filled in from reference TRBV14 and TRBJ1-3, reads EAGVTQFPSHSVIEKGQTVTLRCDPISGHDNLYWYRRVMGKEIKFLLHFVKESKQDESGMPNNRFLAERTGGTYSTLKVQPAELEDSGVYFCASRQTGGRTIYFGEGSWLTVV.